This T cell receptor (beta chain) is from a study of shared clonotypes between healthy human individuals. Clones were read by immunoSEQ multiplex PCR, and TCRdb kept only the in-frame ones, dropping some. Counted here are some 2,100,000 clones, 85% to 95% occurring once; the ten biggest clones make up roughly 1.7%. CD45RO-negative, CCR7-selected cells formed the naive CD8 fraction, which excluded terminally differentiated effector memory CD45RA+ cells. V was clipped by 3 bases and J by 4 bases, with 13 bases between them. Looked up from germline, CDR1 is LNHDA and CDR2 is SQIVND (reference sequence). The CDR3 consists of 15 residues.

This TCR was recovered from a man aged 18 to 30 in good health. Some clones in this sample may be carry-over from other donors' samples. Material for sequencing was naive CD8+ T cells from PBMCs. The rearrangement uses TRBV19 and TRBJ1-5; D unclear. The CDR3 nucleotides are TGTGCCAGTAGTATTGGTGAGTCCCTAAATCAGCCCCAGCATTTT. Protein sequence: CASSIGESLNQPQHF.